Listed below are T cell receptor beta chains from one sample, sequenced in a study of regulatory T cells in long-lasting Graves disease. TCRdb used MiXCR to reprocess the multiplex PCR reads, holding one entry per CDR3 protein. The repertoire holds about 430,000 distinct CDR3 sequences, approximately 16% seen once, with approximately 7.8% in the top ten. These data were likewise used in another study, on T cells in Graves' hyperthyroidism and ophthalmopathy.

The material was peripheral blood mononuclear cells (PBMCs), obtained at new diagnosis, from a patient treated with antithyroid drugs. These receptors all stem from a woman aged 40 to 50 with Graves disease. Each CDR3 is given with its conserved first and last residue. The D gene is left open where the match is weak. For some rows the clone size is stated as once, few or many, or as a class when expanded; others skip it.

d_call clone_size j_call v_call cdr3_aa cdr3_nt
NA few TRBJ2-7 TRBV5-1 CASSLGSPAEQYF TGCGCCAGCAGCTTGGGATCGCCTGCCGAGCAGTACTTC
TRBD1 once TRBJ2-7 TRBV28 CASSLWTGTGTPYEQYF TGTGCCAGCAGTTTATGGACCGGGACAGGGACCCCCTACGAGCAGTACTTC
NA NA TRBJ1-4 TRBV29-1 CSAEYRANEKLFF TGCAGCGCGGAGTATAGGGCTAATGAAAAACTGTTTTTT
TRBD1 NA TRBJ2-5 TRBV24-1 CATSDSGQSGLETQYF TGTGCCACCAGTGACTCGGGACAGTCAGGGTTGGAGACCCAGTACTTC
TRBD2 once TRBJ2-1 TRBV30 CAWNDLAVQFF TGTGCCTGGAACGATCTAGCGGTGCAGTTCTTC
NA many TRBJ1-5 TRBV7-2 CASSILPLDTSNQPQHF TGTGCCAGCAGCATCCTCCCCCTCGACACTAGCAATCAGCCCCAGCATTTT
NA NA TRBJ2-7 TRBV7-9 CASSLWGARAGEQYF TGTGCCAGCAGCTTATGGGGCGCGAGGGCGGGGGAGCAGTACTTC
TRBD2 many TRBJ2-7 TRBV10-3 CAIRRTREKREQYF TGTGCCATCAGGAGGACTAGAGAGAAGCGCGAGCAGTACTTC
TRBD2 many TRBJ2-3 TRBV18 CASSPRSSGRADTQYF TGTGCCAGCTCACCACGCAGTAGCGGGAGGGCAGATACGCAGTATTTT
NA NA TRBJ2-2 TRBV6-1 CASRQGEELFF TGTGCCAGCAGACAGGGCGAGGAGCTGTTTTTT
TRBD2 many TRBJ2-1 TRBV7-9 CASSSYQTSAYNEQFF TGTGCCAGCAGCTCGTACCAGACTAGCGCGTACAATGAGCAGTTCTTC
NA NA TRBJ1-1 TRBV4-3 CASSQGAGDTEAFF TGCGCCAGCAGCCAGGGGGCAGGGGACACTGAAGCTTTCTTT
TRBD1 many TRBJ2-3 TRBV2 CASRRTGGVRRTQYF TGTGCCAGCAGGCGGACAGGGGGAGTGCGGCGTACGCAGTATTTT
NA many TRBJ2-7 TRBV30 CAWRRHGSYEQYF TGTGCCTGGAGGAGGCACGGCTCCTACGAGCAGTACTTC
TRBD2 NA TRBJ2-2 TRBV4-1 CASSRTSVNTGELFF TGCGCCAGCAGCCGGACTAGCGTGAACACCGGGGAGCTGTTTTTT
TRBD1 many TRBJ1-1 TRBV6-1 CASRQGTGGPNTEAFF TGTGCCAGCAGACAGGGGACAGGGGGACCGAACACTGAAGCTTTCTTT
NA many TRBJ2-1 TRBV11-3 CASSLVSREQFF TGTGCCAGCAGCTTAGTTTCGAGGGAGCAGTTCTTC
NA NA TRBJ1-5 TRBV28 CASSLRIGTTSNQPQHF TGTGCCAGCAGTTTAAGAATCGGGACAACTAGCAATCAGCCCCAGCATTTT
TRBD2 many TRBJ2-2 TRBV9 CASSVGRAGGRELFF TGTGCCAGCAGCGTAGGGAGAGCGGGAGGCCGGGAGCTGTTTTTT
NA NA TRBJ1-1 TRBV29-1 CSVEDKGTYTEAFF TGCAGCGTTGAAGATAAGGGGACGTACACTGAAGCTTTCTTT
NA many TRBJ1-4 TRBV18 CASSLARGEKLFF TGTGCCAGCTCACTGGCCAGAGGAGAAAAACTGTTTTTT
TRBD1 NA TRBJ1-5 TRBV6-2/TRBV6-3 CASRFDRAGALNQPQHF TGTGCCAGCAGATTCGACAGGGCCGGAGCCCTGAATCAGCCCCAGCATTTT
NA many TRBJ1-1 TRBV6-2/TRBV6-3 CASSNDGRTEAFF TGTGCCAGCAGTAATGACGGCCGTACTGAAGCTTTCTTT
NA many TRBJ2-5 TRBV5-1 CASSLGSGQQETQYF TGCGCCAGCAGCTTGGGCAGCGGACAACAAGAGACCCAGTACTTC
NA many TRBJ1-1 TRBV12-3/TRBV12-4 CASSRTEGNTEAFF TGTGCCAGCAGTCGGACAGAGGGGAACACTGAAGCTTTCTTT
NA many TRBJ2-1 TRBV7-6 CASSLASGPYNEQFF TGTGCCAGCAGCTTAGCTAGCGGACCCTACAATGAGCAGTTCTTC
TRBD2 NA TRBJ2-5 TRBV3-1 CASSQKLATKETQYF TGTGCCAGCAGCCAAAAACTAGCGACCAAAGAGACCCAGTACTTC
NA many TRBJ2-3 TRBV5-1 CASSWTGDTDTQYF TGCGCCAGCAGCTGGACGGGGGACACAGATACGCAGTATTTT
TRBD2 NA TRBJ2-1 TRBV29-1 CSVEDLLAYNEQFF TGCAGCGTTGAAGATTTACTAGCGTACAATGAGCAGTTCTTC
NA many TRBJ1-6 TRBV3-1 CASSQVANSPLHF TGTGCCAGCAGCCAAGTCGCCAATTCACCCCTCCACTTT
NA NA TRBJ1-6 TRBV5-1 CASSLGADSPLHF TGCGCCAGCAGCTTGGGGGCAGATTCACCCCTCCACTTT
TRBD1 few TRBJ2-7 TRBV19 CASSIFSGGQYEQYF TGTGCCAGTAGTATCTTTTCAGGGGGCCAATACGAGCAGTACTTC
NA many TRBJ1-1 TRBV29-1 CSVDSRELFPCTEAFF TGCAGCGTTGATTCCAGGGAATTGTTTCCCTGCACTGAAGCTTTCTTT
NA once TRBJ2-7 TRBV19 CASSIVGLTYEQYF TGTGCCAGTAGTATAGTAGGACTCACCTACGAGCAGTACTTC
TRBD1 many TRBJ2-1 TRBV6-1 CASSRRDSSYNEQFF TGTGCCAGCAGCCGCCGGGACAGCTCCTACAATGAGCAGTTCTTC
TRBD1 NA TRBJ1-4 TRBV28 CASSSNWGTGTSEKLFF TGTGCCAGCAGTTCAAATTGGGGGACAGGAACTAGTGAAAAACTGTTTTTT
NA few TRBJ1-1 TRBV6-1 CASSTTLNTEAFF TGTGCCAGCAGTACCACTCTGAACACTGAAGCTTTCTTT
NA NA TRBJ2-7 TRBV7-2 CASTRPDLSYEQYF TGTGCCAGCACGCGCCCTGACCTTTCCTACGAGCAGTACTTC
TRBD2 NA TRBJ2-7 TRBV5-5 CASSSLVGGAGEQYF TGTGCCAGCAGCTCGCTAGTGGGAGGGGCGGGCGAGCAGTACTTC
NA NA TRBJ2-7 TRBV6-1 CASTSGTSCPYEQYF TGTGCCAGCACCTCCGGGACCTCCTGCCCCTACGAGCAGTACTTC
TRBD2 few TRBJ2-2 TRBV5-8 CASTQRETGLTGELFF TGTGCCAGCACGCAGCGGGAGACGGGTTTGACCGGGGAGCTGTTTTTT
TRBD1 many TRBJ1-2 TRBV27 CASRTDREYLGYTF TGTGCCAGCAGGACCGACAGGGAATACCTTGGCTACACCTTC
TRBD1 few TRBJ1-5 TRBV4-1 CASSQDWAGGSQPQHF TGCGCCAGCAGCCAAGATTGGGCAGGGGGCAGTCAGCCCCAGCATTTT
TRBD1 many TRBJ1-2 TRBV28 CASSLGQSSPYGYTF TGTGCCAGCAGTTTGGGACAGTCATCTCCCTATGGCTACACCTTC
NA few TRBJ2-3 TRBV20-1 CSARLAGPVPFSPDTQYF TGCAGTGCTAGATTGGCGGGGCCCGTCCCTTTCAGTCCAGATACGCAGTATTTT
TRBD2 many TRBJ2-1 TRBV19 CASSMALAGGWNEQFF TGTGCCAGTAGTATGGCTCTAGCGGGAGGGTGGAATGAGCAGTTCTTC
NA NA TRBJ1-1 TRBV7-2 CASSFRSERTEAFF TGTGCCAGCAGCTTCAGATCTGAGCGCACTGAAGCTTTCTTT
NA many TRBJ1-3 TRBV6-1 CASSEAPGLVGGNTIYF TGTGCCAGCAGTGAAGCGCCCGGGTTAGTGGGTGGAAACACCATATATTTT